The entry below gives a single TCR beta chain sequence along with its context. The data stem from a study of blood T cell repertoires in COVID-19. Across the study: The United States, Italy and Spain provided the acute and convalescent COVID-19 samples.

In the study's own analysis: Estimation of nucleated cell counts was performed using reference gene primer amplification. TCRdb's table, derived via immunoSEQ multiplex PCR, lists solely in-frame clones and lacks some. Clonal size and the V and J genes are those of that table, whereas D and trimming came from the DNA. The data contain roughly 410,000 clones, approximately 88% of them singletons. CDR1 and CDR2 (germline): SGHTA, FQGNSA. The CDR3 is 19 residues long. The V and J ends lost 7 bases and 3 bases respectively, with 28 bases between them. This TCR came from a man aged 35 to 55 with acute or convalescent COVID-19. The chain joins TRBV7-2 to TRBJ1-3; D unresolved. Sequencing was carried out using peripheral blood. In DNA, the CDR3 is TGTGCCAGCAAATTGCGGGCCGAAAAATACGTACAAGGTGGAAACACCATATATTTT. Translation: CASKLRAEKYVQGGNTIYF. The entire variable domain, with the rest obtained from reference TRBV7-2 and TRBJ1-3, is as follows: GAGVSQSPSNKVTEKGKDVELRCDPISGHTALYWYRQSLGQGLEFLIYFQGNSAPDKSGLPSDRFSAERTGGSVSTLTIQRTQQEDSAVYLCASKLRAEKYVQGGNTIYFGEGSWLTVV.